This T cell receptor (beta chain) came from a study of technical replicates of blood from a handful of donors. Produced via immunoSEQ multiplex PCR; TCRdb's table is partial and in-frame only. This sample carries tens of thousands of clones, approximately 92% of them seen once, and the ten largest clones take more than 3.5%. Germline lookup yields CDR1 LGHNA and CDR2 YNFKEQ. The CDR3 contains 18 residues. V shed 4 bases, J shed 0 bases, and the junction held 9 bases outside the gene matches. The V and J genes are TRBV4-2 and TRBJ2-6, with TRBD2 identical over 7 bases. Sequenced input: PBMCs. The receptor was isolated from a human donor in good health. Some clones in this sample may be carry-over from other donors' samples. Written as DNA, the CDR3 is TGTGCCAGCAGCCCGGAGACTAGCCAGAGCTCTGGGGCCAACGTCCTGACTTTC. This sequence encodes CASSPETSQSSGANVLTF.